A single sample gave rise to the 13 T cell receptor beta chains below, sequenced in a study of blood T cell repertoires in COVID-19. The method was immunoSEQ multiplex PCR; TCRdb's version includes in-frame clones alone and lacks a portion of them. Of 350,000 to 400,000 clones listed, 88% are singletons. Sequencing was done on a sample of PBMCs or T cells enriched from blood (not recorded which). The receptor source for this set is a woman aged 18-30 years who had recovered from COVID-19.

This clone has a handful of counts. The rearrangement joins TRBV5-1 to TRBJ2-7, with D perhaps matching TRBD1 (5 bases). V lost 4 bases and J lost 0, with 17 bases in between. The germline V gene has CDR1 SGHRS and CDR2 YFSETQ. The CDR3 extends over 16 amino acids. CDR3 amino acids: CASSPHRTKSSYEQYF. Written as DNA, the CDR3 is TGCGCCAGCAGCCCGCACAGGACGAAAAGCTCCTACGAGCAGTACTTC.

The chain combines TRBV28 with TRBJ2-2, with 7 bases fitting TRBD1. CDR1 MDHEN and CDR2 SYDVKM come from the germline V gene. V lost 6 bases and J lost 4; bases outside the gene matches: 2. The CDR3 runs to 13 residues. CDR3 nucleotides: TGTGCCAGCAGGGCAGGGGGCACCGGGGAGCTGTTTTTT. Amino acids: CASRAGGTGELFF.

The CDR3 DNA reads as TGCGCCAGCAGCTTGCTGGCAACCGGGGAGCTGTTTTTT. Its protein product is CASSLLATGELFF. V is TRBV5-1 and J is TRBJ2-2, with D hard to call. This CDR3 has 13 residues. Germline CDR1 reads SGHRS; CDR2 reads YFSETQ. Trimming took off 1 base at V and 5 bases at J, with 6 bases between the two ends.

The chain uses TRBV7-3 and TRBJ2-2, with D uncertain. The CDR3 is 14 amino acids. Germline V gene sequence: CDR1 SGHTA, CDR2 FQGTGA. Trimming shortened V by 2 bases and J by 6 bases, and 10 bases separated the two germline ends. The CDR3 DNA follows: TGTGCCAGCAGCTTAGTGTCCCTTCCCGGGGAGCTGTTTTTT. It yields the protein CASSLVSLPGELFF.

This clone has a handful of counts. The V gene is TRBV7-2, the J gene TRBJ1-4, with TRBD1 identical over 12 bases. The length of the CDR3 is 16 residues. The V gene's germline CDR1 is SGHTA and CDR2 FQGNSA. V was pared by 3 bases and J by 8 bases, with 7 bases of the junction left unmatched. The CDR3 region is CASSFLRDRGLEKLFF. CDR3 bases: TGTGCCAGCAGCTTCTTACGGGACAGGGGGCTGGAAAAACTGTTTTTT.

V is TRBV19 and J is TRBJ1-4; the D is unclear. Germline lookup yields CDR1 LNHDA and CDR2 SQIVND (reference sequence). V dropped 5 bases and J dropped 1 base, with 8 bases sitting between them. The CDR3 length is 14 residues. The DNA of the CDR3 is TGTGCCAGTAGTCCCGCAGAAACTAATGAAAAACTGTTTTTT. This sequence encodes CASSPAETNEKLFF.

This clone appeared a single time. V is TRBV10-1 and J is TRBJ2-5; D perhaps matches TRBD1 (6 bases). Germline values: CDR1 WNHNN, CDR2 SYGVQD (reference sequence). The CDR3 runs 13 residues. Trimming shortened V by 4 bases and J by 2 bases, and 8 bases separated the two germline ends. CDR3 in amino acids: CASSGTAQETQYF. CDR3 nucleotide sequence: TGCGCCAGCAGTGGGACAGCACAAGAGACCCAGTACTTC.

The chain joins TRBV5-6 to TRBJ2-7; D gene uncertain. V was pared by 1 base and J by 4 bases, with 6 bases between. The CDR3 totals 12 residues. Germline-derived CDR1 and CDR2 are SGHDT and YYEEEE. The CDR3 DNA follows: TGTGCCAGCAGCTTGATAGAGTACGAGCAGTACTTC. This codes for CASSLIEYEQYF. Full variable domain (rest looked up from reference TRBV5-6 and TRBJ2-7): DAGVTQSPTHLIKTRGQQVTLRCSPKSGHDTVSWYQQALGQGPQFIFQYYEEEERQRGNFPDRFSGHQFPNYSSELNVNALLLGDSALYLCASSLIEYEQYFGPGTRLTVT.

The sample holds a few counts of this clone. J is TRBJ2-7 and V is TRBV18, with D possibly TRBD2 on 6 matching bases. The CDR3 has 14 amino acids. Deletions cut 5 bases from V and 3 bases from J, with 14 bases between. Looked up from germline, CDR1 is KGHSH and CDR2 is LQKENI. CDR3 region: CASSRDWTDYEQYF. CDR3 DNA sequence: TGTGCCAGCTCAAGGGACTGGACCGACTACGAGCAGTACTTC.

This clone was picked up one time. V is TRBV7-6 and J is TRBJ2-1, with D maybe TRBD2 (6 bases). The CDR3 has 15 residues. Trimming stripped 1 base from V and 5 bases from J, with 12 bases between. Germline CDR1 is SGHVS and CDR2 is FNYEAQ. CDR3: CASSLVGGADNEQFF. CDR3 coding DNA: TGTGCCAGCAGCTTAGTGGGGGGTGCGGACAATGAGCAGTTCTTC.

The rearrangement joins TRBV9 to TRBJ2-3; 13 bases are shared with TRBD2. The germline gives CDR1 SGDLS, CDR2 YYNGEE. Losses at the gene ends were 4 bases for V and 10 bases for J; bases not matched to a gene: 6. The CDR3 contains 14 residues. The CDR3 protein is CASSTSGGGSPQYF. In DNA, the CDR3 is TGTGCCAGCAGCACTAGCGGGGGGGGCTCTCCGCAGTATTTT.

The rearrangement links TRBV18 to TRBJ1-1, with 12 bases identical to TRBD1. The CDR3 spans 15 residues. V was pared by 6 bases and J by 4 bases, with 6 bases of the junction left unmatched. Germline CDR1 KGHSH, CDR2 LQKENI. Here the CDR3 reads CASSEGTGGSTEAFF. In DNA form, the CDR3 reads TGTGCCAGCTCCGAGGGGACAGGGGGCAGCACTGAAGCTTTCTTT.

The genes are TRBV12-3 or TRBV12-4 and TRBJ2-5; 8 positions match TRBD2. The V and J ends lost 6 bases and 7 bases, in that order; junction bases with no gene match: 7. There are 13 residues in the CDR3. CDR3 DNA: TGTGCCAGCAGGACTAGCGCCTCGCGGACCCAGTACTTC. Translating gives CASRTSASRTQYF.